This is a list of T cell receptor beta chains from one sample in a study of cytomegalovirus exposure and HLA in healthy donors. Method: immunoSEQ multiplex PCR; TCRdb's copy keeps in-frame clones and lacks some. This table holds fewer than 100,000 clones, about 8% found once. Input material: PBMCs. All receptors derive from a man over 45 in good health and CMV-seronegative. CDR3s include the opening cysteine and the closing phenylalanine or tryptophan. The D gene is left open where the match is weak. Clone size is not always given. Where it is, it says once, few, many or a class for expanded clones.

v_call	clone_size	d_call	cdr3_length	j_call	cdr3_aa	cdr3_nt
TRBV7-3	few	TRBD2	19	TRBJ2-1	CASSQKKLAGGSSYNEQFF	TGTGCCAGCAGCCAAAAAAAACTAGCGGGGGGTAGCTCCTACAATGAGCAGTTCTTC
TRBV27	few	NA	17	TRBJ1-4	CASSLSTIVATNEKLFF	TGTGCCAGCAGTTTATCTACGATAGTTGCAACTAATGAAAAACTGTTTTTT
TRBV7-9	few	TRBD1	14	TRBJ1-2	CASRWQGDDYGYTF	TGTGCCAGCAGATGGCAGGGGGATGACTATGGCTACACCTTC
TRBV28	few	NA	14	TRBJ1-5	CASSSGGSNQPQHF	TGTGCCAGCAGTTCCGGGGGGAGCAATCAGCCCCAGCATTTT
TRBV13	NA	NA	16	TRBJ2-3	CASSDSRTGGTDKQYF	TGTGCCAGCAGCGATAGTCGGACTGGAGGCACAGATAAGCAGTATTTT
TRBV11-3	NA	NA	14	TRBJ2-1	CASSFGLRSNEQFF	TGTGCCAGCAGCTTTGGACTGCGCTCCAATGAGCAGTTCTTC
TRBV27	few	NA	14	TRBJ2-7	CASSFLRGGGEQYF	TGTGCCAGCAGTTTTCTTCGAGGGGGTGGGGAGCAGTACTTC
TRBV28	few	NA	14	TRBJ1-3	CASSNGYSGNTIYF	TGTGCCAGCAGTAACGGGTACTCTGGAAACACCATATATTTT
TRBV6-5	NA	NA	15	TRBJ1-6	CASSYSAGTNSPLHF	TGTGCCAGCAGTTACTCTGCAGGTACGAATTCACCCCTCCACTTT
TRBV6-1	few	TRBD1	13	TRBJ2-7	CASRGQISYEQYF	TGTGCCAGCAGGGGACAGATTTCCTACGAGCAGTACTTC
TRBV10-2	NA	TRBD2	16	TRBJ2-1	CASGGLAASSYNEQFF	TGCGCCAGCGGCGGACTAGCGGCTAGCTCCTACAATGAGCAGTTCTTC
TRBV30	NA	NA	15	TRBJ2-1	CAWSPRGFSANEQFF	TGTGCCTGGAGCCCTCGGGGATTTAGTGCCAATGAGCAGTTCTTC
TRBV19	NA	TRBD2	15	TRBJ2-1	CASSPLAGSYNEQFF	TGTGCCAGTAGCCCTTTAGCGGGCTCCTACAATGAGCAGTTCTTC
TRBV5-4	few	NA	17	TRBJ2-1	CASSLKRARRNGNEQFF	TGTGCCAGCAGCTTGAAGCGAGCACGGAGGAACGGGAATGAGCAGTTCTTC
TRBV11-3	few	TRBD2	16	TRBJ2-2	CASSFGIAGLSGELFF	TGTGCCAGCAGCTTCGGGATAGCGGGACTTAGCGGGGAGCTGTTTTTT
TRBV5-3	once	TRBD1	18	TRBJ1-1	CARSLARQGDHKNTEAFF	TGTGCCAGAAGCTTGGCCCGACAGGGAGACCACAAGAACACTGAAGCTTTCTTT